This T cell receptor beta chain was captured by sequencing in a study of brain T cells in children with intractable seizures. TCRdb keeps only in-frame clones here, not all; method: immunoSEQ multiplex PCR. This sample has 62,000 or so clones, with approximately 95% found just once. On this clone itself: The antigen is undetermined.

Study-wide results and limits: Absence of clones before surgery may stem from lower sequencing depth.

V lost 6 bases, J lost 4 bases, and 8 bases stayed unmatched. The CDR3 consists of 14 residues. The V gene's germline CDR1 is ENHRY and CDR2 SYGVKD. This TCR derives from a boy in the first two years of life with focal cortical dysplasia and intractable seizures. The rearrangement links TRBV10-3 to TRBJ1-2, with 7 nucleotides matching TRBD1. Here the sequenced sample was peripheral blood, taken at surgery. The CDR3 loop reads CAIRGRTGSYGYTF. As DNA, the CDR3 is TGTGCCATCAGAGGGCGGACAGGAAGCTATGGCTACACCTTC.